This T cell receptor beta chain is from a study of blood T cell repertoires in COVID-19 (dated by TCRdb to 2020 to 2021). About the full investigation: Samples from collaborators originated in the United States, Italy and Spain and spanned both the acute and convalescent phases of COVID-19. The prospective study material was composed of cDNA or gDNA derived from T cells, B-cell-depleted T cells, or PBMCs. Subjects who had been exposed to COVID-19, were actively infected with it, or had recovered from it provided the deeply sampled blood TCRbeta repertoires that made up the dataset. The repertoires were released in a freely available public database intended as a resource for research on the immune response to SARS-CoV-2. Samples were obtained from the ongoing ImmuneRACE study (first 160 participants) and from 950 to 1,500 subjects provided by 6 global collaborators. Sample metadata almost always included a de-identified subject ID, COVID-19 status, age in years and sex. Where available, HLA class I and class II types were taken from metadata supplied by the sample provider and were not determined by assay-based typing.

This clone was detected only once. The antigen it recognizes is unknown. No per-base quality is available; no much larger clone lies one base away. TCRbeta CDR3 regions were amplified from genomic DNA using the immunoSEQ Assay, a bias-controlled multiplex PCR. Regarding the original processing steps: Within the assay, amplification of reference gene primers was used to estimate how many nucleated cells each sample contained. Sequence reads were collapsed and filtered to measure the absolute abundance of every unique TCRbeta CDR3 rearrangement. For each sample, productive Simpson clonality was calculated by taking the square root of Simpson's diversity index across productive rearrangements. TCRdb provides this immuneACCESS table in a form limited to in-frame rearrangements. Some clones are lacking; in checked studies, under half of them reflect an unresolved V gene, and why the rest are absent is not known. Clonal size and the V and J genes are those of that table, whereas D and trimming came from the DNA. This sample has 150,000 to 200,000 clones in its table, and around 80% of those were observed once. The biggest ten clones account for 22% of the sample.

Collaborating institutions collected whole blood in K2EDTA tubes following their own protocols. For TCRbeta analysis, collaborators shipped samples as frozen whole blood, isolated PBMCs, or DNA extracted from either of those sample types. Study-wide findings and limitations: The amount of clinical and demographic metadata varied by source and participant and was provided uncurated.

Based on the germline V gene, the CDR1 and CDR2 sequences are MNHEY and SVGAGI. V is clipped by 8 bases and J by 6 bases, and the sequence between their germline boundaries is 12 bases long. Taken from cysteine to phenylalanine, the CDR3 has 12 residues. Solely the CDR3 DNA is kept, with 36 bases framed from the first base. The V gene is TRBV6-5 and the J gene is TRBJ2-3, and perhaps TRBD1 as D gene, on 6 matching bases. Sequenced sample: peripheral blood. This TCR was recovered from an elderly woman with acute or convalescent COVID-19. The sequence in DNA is TGTGCCAGCCTCAGGGGTCGGGATACGCAGTATTTT. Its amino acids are CASLRGRDTQYF.